The 17 T cell receptor beta chains given below trace back to one sample, sequenced in a study of blood T cell repertoires in COVID-19 (dated by TCRdb to about 2020). Library method: the immunoSEQ multiplex PCR assay. The immuneACCESS repertoire file appears here via TCRdb, limited to in-frame rearrangements. These files lack a portion of the clones; in checked studies, under half of the deficit traces to unresolved V genes, and the cause of the others is not known. The sample includes about 190,000 clones, with 76% observed a single time. The ten most abundant clones make up about a sixth of the sample. Sequences were obtained from PBMCs or T cells enriched from blood (not recorded which). The receptors originated from a woman in her fifties or sixties with acute COVID-19.

The chain couples TRBV5-1 to TRBJ2-5, with D perhaps matching TRBD1 (7 bases). This CDR3 has 14 residues. The V and J ends lost 3 bases and 5 bases respectively, with 14 bases between them. CDR1 is SGHRS, CDR2 YFSETQ, per germline. The CDR3 region has the DNA TGCGCCAGCAGCTACGGCTCAGGGGGGGAGACCCAGTACTTC. This sequence encodes CASSYGSGGETQYF.

This sequence joins TRBV19 and TRBJ2-5; TRBD1 is a possible D gene (6 bases). In germline, CDR1 is LNHDA, CDR2 SQIVND (reference sequence). V lost 5 bases to trimming and J lost 1 base, with 8 bases between them. The CDR3 extends over 13 amino acids. CDR3 amino acids: CASSGTSQETQYF. DNA of the CDR3: TGTGCCAGTAGTGGGACATCCCAAGAGACCCAGTACTTC.

This chain connects TRBV19 to TRBJ2-3; 8 positions match TRBD2. The germline CDR1 and CDR2 sequences are LNHDA and SQIVND (reference sequence). This CDR3 spans 19 amino acids. V was clipped by 4 bases and J by 0 bases; unmatched bases: 15. The CDR3 bases are TGTGCCAGTAGTACTCTGGCTAGCGGGTCTACCCATAGCACAGATACGCAGTATTTT. It yields the protein CASSTLASGSTHSTDTQYF.

J is TRBJ1-1 and V is TRBV7-2; 7 nucleotides line up with TRBD1. Germline lookup yields CDR1 SGHTA and CDR2 FQGNSA. Unmatched junction bases numbered 9, after V lost 5 bases and J lost 0 bases. CDR3 size: 16 residues. The CDR3 region is CASSPGDRPMNTEAFF. The CDR3 DNA sequence: TGTGCCAGCAGCCCAGGGGACAGACCCATGAACACTGAAGCTTTCTTT.

V usage is TRBV28 and J usage is TRBJ2-5; TRBD2 aligns across 16 bases. Trimming cost V 5 bases and J 2 bases; bases outside gene matches: 11. The CDR3 runs 19 residues. Per germline, CDR1 MDHEN and CDR2 SYDVKM. This CDR3 is CASSPGTSGGAISQETQYF. As DNA, the CDR3 is TGTGCCAGCAGTCCCGGGACTAGCGGGGGGGCCATATCTCAAGAGACCCAGTACTTC.

This clone came up once. The chain carries TRBV5-8 and TRBJ2-3; the D gene is possibly TRBD2 (5 bases). The CDR3 totals 15 residues. Germline loops: CDR1 SGHTS, CDR2 YDEGEE. V was shortened by 2 bases and J by 6 bases, with 16 bases between the two germline ends. CDR3 amino acids: CASSFERARSDTQYF. DNA for the CDR3: TGTGCCAGCAGCTTCGAGAGGGCACGATCCGATACGCAGTATTTT.

In this sample, this clone turned up once. The chain links TRBV28 to TRBJ1-2; D uncertain. The V end was cut by 10 bases, the J end by 0 bases, with 12 bases between. This CDR3 spans 13 amino acids. Germline CDR1 and CDR2: MDHEN and SYDVKM. The CDR3 spells CATEKLTNYGYTF. The CDR3 nucleotides are TGTGCCACGGAGAAACTGACTAACTATGGCTACACCTTC.

In DNA form, the CDR3 reads TGTGCCAGCAGTTTAGGGGACAGGGGGCGGGGAGCTTTCTTT. Its protein is CASSLGDRGRGAFF. The rearrangement uses TRBV27 and TRBJ1-1, with 12 bases that match TRBD1. Germline loops: CDR1 MNHEY, CDR2 SMNVEV (reference sequence). The CDR3 has 14 residues. V shed 2 bases, J shed 10 bases, and the junction held 5 bases outside the gene matches.

The J gene is TRBJ2-2, the V gene TRBV4-2, with D maybe TRBD2 (6 bases). CDR3 size: 18 residues. The V and J ends lost 4 bases and 4 bases respectively, with 22 bases between them. Germline lookup yields CDR1 LGHNA and CDR2 YNFKEQ. The CDR3 protein is CASSRGERTRQFTGELFF. The CDR3 nucleotides are TGTGCCAGCAGCCGCGGGGAACGGACACGACAATTCACCGGGGAGCTGTTTTTT.

The chain employs TRBV7-8 and TRBJ1-5, with a weak D call TRBD1 (6 bases). The CDR3 runs to 15 residues. Germline V gene lookup returns CDR1 SGHVS and CDR2 FQNEAQ. The V and J ends lost 7 bases and 3 bases respectively, with 16 bases between them. The CDR3 sequence: CASTWGGGDNQPQHF. The DNA for the CDR3 is TGTGCCAGCACCTGGGGAGGGGGGGACAATCAGCCCCAGCATTTT.

The chain has TRBV7-6 and TRBJ1-1; D is uncertain. Germline V gives CDR1 SGHVS, CDR2 FNYEAQ. This CDR3 has 16 residues. V shed 7 bases and J shed 5 bases, with 23 bases lying between them. CDR3 coding DNA: TGTGCCAGCACAGAGGGCGGCGGTCGTACGCGGACTGAAGCTTTCTTT. This codes for CASTEGGGRTRTEAFF.

V is TRBV7-2 and J is TRBJ1-2; D ambiguous. The CDR3 extends over 17 amino acids. V lost 5 bases and J lost 0, with 19 bases in between. Germline V gene sequence: CDR1 SGHTA, CDR2 FQGNSA. The CDR3 region is CASSPGQAQTTNYGYTF. In DNA, the CDR3 is TGTGCCAGCAGCCCCGGCCAGGCTCAGACCACTAACTATGGCTACACCTTC.

The V and J genes are TRBV4-1 and TRBJ1-1; 10 nucleotides line up with TRBD1. The CDR3 has 17 amino acids. Germline-derived CDR1 and CDR2 are MGHRA and YSYEKL. The V and J ends lost 6 bases and 1 base, in that order; junction bases with no gene match: 11. CDR3 sequence (DNA): TGCGCCAGCAGTTACCGGGACAGGGGTGTTGCGAACACTGAAGCTTTCTTT. Translation: CASSYRDRGVANTEAFF.

DNA for the CDR3: TGCGCCAGCAGCTTGGGTAGGGGTGAGGATGGCTACACCTTC. Its protein is CASSLGRGEDGYTF. This rearrangement joins TRBV5-1 to TRBJ1-2; D is possibly TRBD1 (5 bases). The V and J ends lost 0 bases and 6 bases respectively, with 12 bases between them. Germline V gives CDR1 SGHRS, CDR2 YFSETQ. This CDR3 region has 14 residues.

V gene TRBV3-1 (or the pseudogene TRBV3-2) combines with J gene TRBJ2-2; 11 bases map to TRBD1. This CDR3 contains 17 residues. CDR1 is LGHDT, CDR2 YNNKEL, per germline (reference sequence). Losses at the gene ends were 3 bases for V and 6 bases for J; bases not matched to a gene: 9. The CDR3 DNA follows: TGTGCCAGCAGCCAGGCAGGACAGGGGGCTCTCCCCGGGGAGCTGTTTTTT. Protein product: CASSQAGQGALPGELFF.

V gene TRBV28 combines with J gene TRBJ2-7; a possible D gene is TRBD1 (6 bases). Germline CDR1 MDHEN, CDR2 SYDVKM. V lost 2 bases, J lost 0 bases, and 20 bases lay in between. This CDR3 comprises 18 residues. The CDR3 region is CASSLRGLGPGSSYEQYV. The CDR3 region has the DNA TGTGCCAGCAGTTTAAGGGGGTTGGGGCCGGGTAGCTCCTACGAGCAGTACGTC.

The CDR3 here is CASNLGGQPQHF. CDR3 DNA sequence: TGTGCCAGCAATCTGGGGGGTCAGCCCCAGCATTTT. V is TRBV12-3 or TRBV12-4 and J is TRBJ1-5, with D possibly matching TRBD1 (5 bases). The CDR3 is 12 residues long. V was pared by 7 bases and J by 6 bases, with 10 bases between.